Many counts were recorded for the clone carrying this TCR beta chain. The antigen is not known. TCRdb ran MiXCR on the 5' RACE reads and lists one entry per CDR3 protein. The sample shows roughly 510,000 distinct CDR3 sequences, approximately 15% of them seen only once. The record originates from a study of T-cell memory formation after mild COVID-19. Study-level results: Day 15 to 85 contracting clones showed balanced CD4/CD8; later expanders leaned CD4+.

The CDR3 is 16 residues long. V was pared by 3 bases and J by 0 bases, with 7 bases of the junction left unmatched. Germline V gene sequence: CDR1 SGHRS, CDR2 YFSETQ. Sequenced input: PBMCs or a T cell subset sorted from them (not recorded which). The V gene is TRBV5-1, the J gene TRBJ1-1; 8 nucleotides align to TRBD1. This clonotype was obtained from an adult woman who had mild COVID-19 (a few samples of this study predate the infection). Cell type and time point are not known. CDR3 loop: CASSSDRAAMNTEAFF. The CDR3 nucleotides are TGCGCCAGCAGCTCGGACAGGGCGGCCATGAACACTGAAGCTTTCTTT.